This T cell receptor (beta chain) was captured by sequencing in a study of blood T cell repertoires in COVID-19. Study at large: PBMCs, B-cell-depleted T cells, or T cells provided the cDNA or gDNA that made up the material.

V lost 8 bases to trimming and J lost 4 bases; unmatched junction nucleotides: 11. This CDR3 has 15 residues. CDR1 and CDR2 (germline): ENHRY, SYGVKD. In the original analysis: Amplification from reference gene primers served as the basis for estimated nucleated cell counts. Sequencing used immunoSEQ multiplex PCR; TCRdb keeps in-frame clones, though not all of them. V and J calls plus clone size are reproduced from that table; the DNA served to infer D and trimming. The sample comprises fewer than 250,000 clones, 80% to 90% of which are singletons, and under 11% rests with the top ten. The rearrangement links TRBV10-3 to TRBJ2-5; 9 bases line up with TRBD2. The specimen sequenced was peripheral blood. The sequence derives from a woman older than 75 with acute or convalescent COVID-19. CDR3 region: CAIGVGAGGGETQYF. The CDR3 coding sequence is TGTGCCATCGGGGTTGGAGCGGGGGGCGGAGAGACCCAGTACTTC.